A single sample is the source of the 16 T cell receptor beta chains below, sequenced in a study of PD-L1 blockade in urothelial cancer. Sequenced by immunoSEQ multiplex PCR; TCRdb stores in-frame clones only, minus some. The repertoire holds some 120,000 clones, with 86% as singletons. As for time point: peripheral blood 6 weeks after treatment start. The sample in question was PBMCs, obtained around atezolizumab (anti-PD-L1) treatment. The receptor set was obtained from a man aged 50-59 years with urothelial cancer.

The chain joins TRBV5-1 to TRBJ2-2; 7 bases map to TRBD2. Germline V gene lookup returns CDR1 SGHRS and CDR2 YFSETQ. Trimming cost V 4 bases and J 5 bases; bases outside gene matches: 2. The CDR3 extends over 13 amino acids. The CDR3 protein is CASSPGLTGELFF. As DNA, the CDR3 is TGCGCCAGCAGCCCGGGACTAACCGGGGAGCTGTTTTTT. Full variable domain (outside the CDR3, taken from reference TRBV5-1 and TRBJ2-2): KAGVTQTPRYLIKTRGQQVTLSCSPISGHRSVSWYQQTPGQGLQFLFEYFSETQRNKGNFPGRFSGRQFSNSRSEMNVSTLELGDSALYLCASSPGLTGELFFGEGSRLTVL.

CDR3 loop: CASSQEKGVTGELFF. Here the CDR3 DNA reads TGCGCCAGCAGCCAAGAGAAAGGGGTAACCGGGGAGCTGTTTTTT. The V call is TRBV4-1, the J call TRBJ2-2; D might be TRBD1 (5 bases). CDR1 is MGHRA and CDR2 is YSYEKL in the germline V gene. The CDR3 runs to 15 residues. Trimming removed 0 bases at V and 5 bases at J, with 10 bases between.

This clone appeared a few times. The chain combines TRBV4-1 with TRBJ1-2; possible D gene TRBD1, 5 bases. Trimming took off 1 base at V and 4 bases at J, with 7 bases between the two ends. The length of the CDR3 is 13 residues. The germline V gene has CDR1 MGHRA and CDR2 YSYEKL. CDR3 in amino acids: CASSQATGYGYTF. Here the CDR3 DNA reads TGCGCCAGCAGCCAAGCCACAGGCTATGGCTACACCTTC.

This clone was seen just once. The chain is built from TRBV5-4 and TRBJ1-4; D unclear. V shed 0 bases and J shed 5 bases, with 11 bases lying between them. Germline-derived CDR1 and CDR2 are SGHNT and YYREEE (reference sequence). The CDR3 runs 15 residues. The CDR3 protein is CASSLAQTGNEKLFF. DNA for the CDR3: TGTGCCAGCAGCTTGGCTCAGACGGGGAATGAAAAACTGTTTTTT.

The V call is TRBV27, the J call TRBJ2-7; 15 positions match TRBD2. The germline V gene has CDR1 MNHEY and CDR2 SMNVEV (reference sequence). Trimming removed 2 bases from V and 6 bases from J; junction bases left unmatched: 14. The CDR3 sequence is 19 residues long. CDR3 in amino acids: CASSLLQGLAGGPRSEQYF. CDR3 sequence (DNA): TGTGCCAGCAGTTTACTCCAAGGACTAGCGGGAGGGCCTCGTAGCGAGCAGTACTTC.

This clone was seen only a few times. The rearrangement uses TRBV18 and TRBJ2-4; D unclear. V shed 3 bases and J shed 6 bases, with 12 bases lying between them. Germline lookup yields CDR1 KGHSH and CDR2 LQKENI. The CDR3 loop spans 14 amino acids. The CDR3 nucleotides read TGTGCCAGCTCACCCTCCGGGTCCTCAAACATTCAGTACTTC. It encodes CASSPSGSSNIQYF.

This clone occurred a few times. The chain carries TRBV20-1 and TRBJ1-2; D is uncertain. V dropped 6 bases and J dropped 8 bases, with 10 bases sitting between them. The CDR3 runs 10 residues. Germline V lookup: CDR1 DFQATT, CDR2 SNEGSKA (reference sequence). The chain's CDR3 is CSARTGGYTF. The CDR3 DNA reads TGCAGTGCAAGGACTGGGGGCTACACCTTC.

The chain recombines TRBV7-8 with TRBJ1-5; unclear D gene. The V gene lost 5 bases and the J gene lost 0 bases, with 17 bases spanning the gap. The CDR3 sequence is 17 residues long. Germline CDR1 SGHVS, CDR2 FQNEAQ. The CDR3 DNA sequence: TGTGCCAGCAGCCCTCCCTTGAGGGTCGATAGCAATCAGCCCCAGCATTTT. Protein sequence: CASSPPLRVDSNQPQHF.

This chain joins TRBV11-2 and TRBJ1-2, with D maybe TRBD1 (5 bases). CDR3 length equals 14 residues. The V end was cut by 3 bases, the J end by 7 bases, with 15 bases between. Germline-derived CDR1 and CDR2 are SGHAT and FQNNGV. CDR3 DNA sequence: TGTGCCAGCAGCTTGTACAAGGGGCAGAGTGGCTACACCTTC. It encodes CASSLYKGQSGYTF.

This chain joins TRBV19 and TRBJ1-1; D is ambiguous. Trimming removed 7 bases from V and 6 bases from J, with 9 bases in between. Germline V gene lookup returns CDR1 LNHDA and CDR2 SQIVND (reference sequence). The CDR3 is 11 residues long. The CDR3 sequence is CASTDGAEAFF. The CDR3 coding sequence is TGTGCCAGTACAGACGGGGCTGAAGCTTTCTTT.

The sample holds one count of this clone. V gene TRBV6-4 combines with J gene TRBJ2-5; TRBD2 aligns across 9 bases. V shed 1 base, J shed 4 bases, and the junction held 1 base outside the gene matches. The V gene's germline CDR1 is MRHNA and CDR2 SNTAGT. This CDR3 is built from 14 residues. Here the CDR3 DNA reads TGTGCCAGCAGTGACTGGACTAGCGTAGAGACCCAGTACTTC. Its protein is CASSDWTSVETQYF.

The table lists this clone with a count of one. V is TRBV6-5 and J is TRBJ1-2; possibly TRBD1 for D (5 bases). V gave up 0 bases and J gave up 8 bases, with 16 bases separating them. The CDR3 has 15 amino acids. Per germline, CDR1 MNHEY and CDR2 SVGAGI. The CDR3 nucleotides are TGTGCCAGCAGTTACTCGATCAGACAGAGGCGAGGCTACACCTTC. This encodes CASSYSIRQRRGYTF.

The chain employs TRBV14 and TRBJ2-1; a weak D match, TRBD2 (6 bases). In germline, CDR1 is SGHDN, CDR2 FVKESK. Trimming took 1 base from V and 3 from J, leaving 10 bases between them. The CDR3 contains 15 residues. CDR3 nucleotide sequence: TGTGCCAGCAGCCAAGGAATAGCGGACTACAATGAGCAGTTCTTC. As protein: CASSQGIADYNEQFF.

The table lists this clone with a few counts. The chain joins TRBV10-1 to TRBJ1-1; D possibly corresponds to TRBD1 (6 bases). V shed 7 bases and J shed 0 bases, with 9 bases lying between them. Germline CDR1 reads WNHNN; CDR2 reads SYGVQD (reference sequence). This CDR3 spans 13 amino acids. This CDR3 is CASNRDLNTEAFF. CDR3 bases: TGCGCCAGCAACAGGGATTTGAACACTGAAGCTTTCTTT.

The gene calls are TRBV28 and TRBJ1-2; weak D call: TRBD1 (5 bases). The CDR3 covers 12 residues. Germline lookup yields CDR1 MDHEN and CDR2 SYDVKM. V lost 4 bases and J lost 8, with 11 bases in between. In nucleotides, the CDR3 is TGTGCCAGCAGTTCCAGGGTTGGCGGCTACACCTTC. Translating it yields CASSSRVGGYTF.

This clone was detected only once. This chain links TRBV7-6 with TRBJ2-5; possibly TRBD1 for D (6 bases). This CDR3 has 14 amino acids. From germline, CDR1 is SGHVS and CDR2 FNYEAQ. V was cut by 5 bases and J by 5 bases, with 15 bases left in between. The CDR3 sequence is CASSPAGQGETQYF. The CDR3 DNA sequence: TGTGCCAGCAGCCCCGCTGGGCAGGGGGAGACCCAGTACTTC.